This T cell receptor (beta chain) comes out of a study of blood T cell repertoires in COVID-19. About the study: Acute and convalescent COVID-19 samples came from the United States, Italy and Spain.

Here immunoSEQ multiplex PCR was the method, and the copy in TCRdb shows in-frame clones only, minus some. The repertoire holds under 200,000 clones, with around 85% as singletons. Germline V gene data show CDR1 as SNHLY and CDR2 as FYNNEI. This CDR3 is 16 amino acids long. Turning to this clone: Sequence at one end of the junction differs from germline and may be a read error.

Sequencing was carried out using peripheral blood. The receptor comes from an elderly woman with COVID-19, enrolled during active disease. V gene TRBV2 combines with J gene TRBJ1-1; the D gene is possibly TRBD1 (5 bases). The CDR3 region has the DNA TGTGCCAGCATTGAATGGGGCCAGGGAAGTGGGACTGAAGCTTTCTTT. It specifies CASIEWGQGSGTEAFF.